One and the same sample provided the 10 T cell receptor beta chains below, sequenced in a study of control samples from healthy donors and cancer patients (dated by TCRdb to 2020 to 2022). Libraries were made using the immunoSEQ multiplex PCR assay. TCRdb holds this immuneACCESS table with in-frame rearrangements only. Some clones are missing; in checked studies, unresolved V genes explain under half, and the rest has no known cause. The sample records some 79,000 clones, around 91% of which are singletons. The ten largest clones capture 7.2% of the sample. The sample comprised blood. The receptors here all came from a man aged 45-65 years in good health.

The CDR3 DNA reads as TGTGCCAGCAGCTTAGGTTCCAGCGTCGAGCAGTACTTC. Encoded protein: CASSLGSSVEQYF. The V gene is TRBV11-2, the J gene TRBJ2-7; D is ambiguous. From germline, CDR1 is SGHAT and CDR2 FQNNGV. V was pared by 1 base and J by 6 bases, with 10 bases between. The CDR3 runs 13 residues.

This chain links TRBV5-8 with TRBJ1-1, with 8 bases aligning to TRBD1. V lost 2 bases to trimming and J lost 4 bases; unmatched junction nucleotides: 1. From germline, CDR1 is SGHTS and CDR2 YDEGEE. The CDR3 is 13 amino acids. This chain's CDR3 is CASSFDRGTEAFF. DNA for the CDR3: TGTGCCAGCAGCTTCGACAGGGGCACTGAAGCTTTCTTT.

The V call is TRBV7-8, the J call TRBJ1-5; 10 bases are shared with TRBD1. V dropped 6 bases and J dropped 0; count of bases not matched to a gene: 5. CDR3 length equals 16 residues. Per germline, CDR1 SGHVS and CDR2 FQNEAQ. This CDR3 is CASSLTGGPSNQPQHF. CDR3 bases: TGTGCCAGCAGTCTGACAGGGGGCCCTAGCAATCAGCCCCAGCATTTT. Variable domain in full (rest from reference TRBV7-8 and TRBJ1-5): GAGVSQSPRYKVAKRGQDVALRCDPISGHVSLFWYQQALGQGPEFLTYFQNEAQLDKSGLPSDRFFAERPEGSVSTLKIQRTQQEDSAVYLCASSLTGGPSNQPQHFGDGTRLSIL.

The rearrangement uses TRBV7-9 and TRBJ1-5; tentatively, D is TRBD1 (5 bases). In germline, CDR1 is SEHNR, CDR2 FQNEAQ (reference sequence). The CDR3 runs to 14 residues. V was pared by 3 bases and J by 1 base, with 7 bases between. The CDR3, as DNA: TGTGCCAGCAGCTTCGACAGCAGCAATCAGCCCCAGCATTTT. This sequence encodes CASSFDSSNQPQHF.

The chain employs TRBV30 and TRBJ2-3; TRBD2 agrees at 16 bases. In germline, CDR1 is GTSNPN, CDR2 SVGIG (reference sequence). This CDR3 is built from 18 residues. The V and J ends lost 1 base and 5 bases, in that order; junction bases with no gene match: 9. CDR3 residues: CAWSEIPGLAGGQDTQYF. CDR3 in DNA: TGTGCCTGGAGTGAGATCCCGGGACTAGCGGGGGGGCAAGATACGCAGTATTTT.

The chain couples TRBV7-9 to TRBJ1-2; 10 positions agree with TRBD1. CDR1 and CDR2 from the germline V gene are SEHNR and FQNEAQ (reference sequence). The V gene end was trimmed by 3 bases and the J gene end by 6 bases; junction bases not matched to a gene: 4. This CDR3 has 14 amino acids. The CDR3 nucleotides read TGTGCCAGCAGCTTCGACAGGGGGCCGAATGGCTACACCTTC. Amino acid sequence: CASSFDRGPNGYTF.

The chain joins TRBV6-5 to TRBJ2-5; 9 bases are shared with TRBD2. In germline, CDR1 is MNHEY, CDR2 SVGAGI. The CDR3 has 13 amino acids. The CDR3 bases are TGTGCTGACGGCGGGGGGGCTCTGGAGACCCAGTACTTC. It is translated as CADGGGALETQYF.

This clone occurred a few times. The chain is built from TRBV29-1 and TRBJ1-1; no clear D. CDR3 length equals 10 residues. V was pared by 6 bases and J by 11 bases, with 13 bases between. Germline CDR1 is SQVTM and CDR2 is ANQGSEA. The CDR3 reads CSVYSGSAFF. The CDR3 DNA is TGCAGCGTGTACTCGGGATCGGCTTTCTTT.

V gene TRBV15 combines with J gene TRBJ1-3, with D perhaps matching TRBD1 (6 bases). Germline CDR1 LNHNV, CDR2 YYDKDF (reference sequence). V was cut by 0 bases and J by 9 bases, with 15 bases left in between. CDR3 size: 15 residues. In DNA form, the CDR3 reads TGTGCCACCAGCAGAGAGGGGACATCAACGGGCACCATATATTTT. Translated: CATSREGTSTGTIYF. The full variable domain, with the rest looked up from reference TRBV15 and TRBJ1-3, is DAMVIQNPRYQVTQFGKPVTLSCSQTLNHNVMYWYQQKSSQAPKLLFHYYDKDFNNEADTPDNFQSRRPNTSFCFLDIRSPGLGDTAMYLCATSREGTSTGTIYFGEGSWLTVV.

The chain carries TRBV7-6 and TRBJ2-5; D is undetermined. The germline gives CDR1 SGHVS, CDR2 FNYEAQ. This CDR3 contains 14 residues. V was cut by 2 bases and J by 4 bases, with 11 bases left in between. DNA for the CDR3: TGTGCCAGCAGCTTATTGGGGATAGGAGAGACCCAGTACTTC. This translates into CASSLLGIGETQYF.